The following is a TCR beta chain sequence with its context. Sorted-subset replicate PCRs used about 0.2 ug of genomic DNA. This amount corresponded to about 30,000 T cell genomes. Method: immunoSEQ multiplex PCR; TCRdb's copy keeps in-frame clones and lacks some. The repertoire holds about 2.1 million clones, with just over 90% as singletons. This sample is part of a study of shared clonotypes between healthy human individuals. Study-level information: With ages of 18 to 49, the donors were two women and a few men. Three plates each covered CD4 naive and memory; CD8 naive two, CD8 memory one.

The CDR3 runs to 16 residues. Per the germline V gene, CDR1 is SEHNR and CDR2 is FQNEAQ (reference sequence). The V gene lost 1 base and the J gene lost 8 bases, with 20 bases spanning the gap. Naive CD8 populations comprised CD45RO-negative cells positively selected for CCR7, excluding terminally differentiated effector memory CD45RA+ cells. Everyone who donated was a Caucasian adult who lived in Nashville, Tennessee. This TCR was sampled from a man between 18 and 35 years old in good health. Some clones in this sample may be carry-over from other donors' samples. The J gene is TRBJ1-2, the V gene TRBV7-9, with TRBD1 as a possible D gene (5 bases). Specimen: naive CD8+ T cells from PBMCs. CDR3 sequence reads: CASSLGVEGATGGYTF. The CDR3 region has the DNA TGTGCCAGCAGCTTAGGCGTTGAAGGGGCAACGGGGGGCTACACCTTC.